Ten or more counts support the clone carrying this T cell receptor (beta chain). To make TCR beta libraries, researchers used iRepertoire HTBI primers and Arm-PCR of CDR3 regions. Using its own MiXCR run on the multiplex PCR reads, TCRdb lists one record per CDR3 protein. The table includes 500,000 or so distinct CDR3 sequences, 15% to 20% detected once. This record comes from a study of regulatory T cells in long-lasting Graves disease. Time point indicated: newly diagnosed GD, antithyroid drugs for less than 3 months. PBMCs provided the RNA from which the TCR library was made. V was shortened by 4 bases and J by 3 bases, with 16 bases between the two germline ends. This CDR3 region has 15 residues. The germline gives CDR1 MNHEY, CDR2 SMNVEV (reference sequence). This same sample was also taken into another study, of T cells in Graves' hyperthyroidism and ophthalmopathy.

The specimen was peripheral blood mononuclear cells (PBMCs), collected at new diagnosis, from a patient treated with antithyroid drugs. The sequence derives from a man aged 40-49 years with Graves disease. The genes are TRBV27 and TRBJ2-7, with D possibly being TRBD2 (5 bases). The CDR3 loop reads CASSWSSARVYEQYF. The CDR3 DNA reads TGTGCCAGCAGTTGGAGTAGCGCCAGAGTCTACGAGCAGTACTTC.